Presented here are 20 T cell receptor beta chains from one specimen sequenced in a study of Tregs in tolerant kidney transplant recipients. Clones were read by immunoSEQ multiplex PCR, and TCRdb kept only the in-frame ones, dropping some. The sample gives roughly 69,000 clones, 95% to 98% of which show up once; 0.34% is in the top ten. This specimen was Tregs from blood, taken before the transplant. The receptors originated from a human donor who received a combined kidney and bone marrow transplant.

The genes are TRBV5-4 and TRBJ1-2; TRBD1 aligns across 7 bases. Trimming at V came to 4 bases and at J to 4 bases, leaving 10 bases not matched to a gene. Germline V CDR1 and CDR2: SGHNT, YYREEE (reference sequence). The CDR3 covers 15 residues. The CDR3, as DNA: TGTGCCAGCAGCCCCAGACAGGGCAACAGCTATGGCTACACCTTC. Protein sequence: CASSPRQGNSYGYTF. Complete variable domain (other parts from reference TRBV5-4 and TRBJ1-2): ETGVTQSPTHLIKTRGQQVTLRCSSQSGHNTVSWYQQALGQGPQFIFQYYREEENGRGNFPPRFSGLQFPNYSSELNVNALELDDSALYLCASSPRQGNSYGYTFGSGTRLTVV.

The DNA of the CDR3 is TGTGCCTGGAGTGTCGGGGGTCTTGGAGGCTACACCTTC. Translating gives CAWSVGGLGGYTF. The gene calls are TRBV30 and TRBJ1-2, with D perhaps TRBD1 (5 bases). Trimming took off 0 bases at V and 8 bases at J, with 13 bases between the two ends. The CDR3 is 13 amino acids. Germline CDR1 is GTSNPN and CDR2 is SVGIG (reference sequence).

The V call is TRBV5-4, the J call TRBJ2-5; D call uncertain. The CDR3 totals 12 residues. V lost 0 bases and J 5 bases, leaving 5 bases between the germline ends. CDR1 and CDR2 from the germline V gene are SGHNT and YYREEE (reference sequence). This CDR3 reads CASSLVRETQYF. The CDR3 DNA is TGTGCCAGCAGCTTGGTGAGGGAGACCCAGTACTTC.

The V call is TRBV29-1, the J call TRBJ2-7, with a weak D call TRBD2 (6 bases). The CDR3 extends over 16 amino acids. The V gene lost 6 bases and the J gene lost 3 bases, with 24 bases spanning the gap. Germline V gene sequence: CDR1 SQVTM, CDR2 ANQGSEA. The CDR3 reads CSVAREWSVSGYEQYF. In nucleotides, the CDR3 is TGCAGCGTAGCAAGGGAGTGGTCGGTTAGCGGCTACGAGCAGTACTTC.

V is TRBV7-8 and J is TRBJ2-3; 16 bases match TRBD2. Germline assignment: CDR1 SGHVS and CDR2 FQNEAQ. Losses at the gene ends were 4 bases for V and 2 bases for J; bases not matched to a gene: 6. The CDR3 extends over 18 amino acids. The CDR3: CASSSPGLAGGNTDTQYF. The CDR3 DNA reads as TGTGCCAGCAGCTCCCCGGGACTAGCGGGAGGGAACACAGATACGCAGTATTTT.

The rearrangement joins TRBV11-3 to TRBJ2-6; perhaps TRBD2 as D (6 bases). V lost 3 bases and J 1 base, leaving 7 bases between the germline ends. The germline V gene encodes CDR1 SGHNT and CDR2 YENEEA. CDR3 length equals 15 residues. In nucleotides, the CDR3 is TGTGCCAGCAGCTTGGGGGGATCTGGGGCCAACGTCCTGACTTTC. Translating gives CASSLGGSGANVLTF.

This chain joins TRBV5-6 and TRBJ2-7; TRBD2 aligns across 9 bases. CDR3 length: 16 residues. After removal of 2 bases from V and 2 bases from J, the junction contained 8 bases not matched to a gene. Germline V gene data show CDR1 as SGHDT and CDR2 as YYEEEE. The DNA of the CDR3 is TGTGCCAGCAGCTTCCCGACTAGCGGAGCCCCCTACGAGCAGTACTTC. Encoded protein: CASSFPTSGAPYEQYF.

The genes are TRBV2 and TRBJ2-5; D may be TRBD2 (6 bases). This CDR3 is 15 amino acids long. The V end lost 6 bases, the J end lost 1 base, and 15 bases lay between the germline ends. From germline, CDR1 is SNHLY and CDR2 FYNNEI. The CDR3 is CASRSRGNSQETQYF. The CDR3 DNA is TGTGCCAGCAGATCTCGGGGGAATTCCCAAGAGACCCAGTACTTC. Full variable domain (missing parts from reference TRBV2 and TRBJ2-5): EPEVTQTPSHQVTQMGQEVILRCVPISNHLYFYWYRQILGQKVEFLVSFYNNEISEKSEIFDDQFSVERPDGSNFTLKIRSTKLEDSAMYFCASRSRGNSQETQYFGPGTRLLVL.

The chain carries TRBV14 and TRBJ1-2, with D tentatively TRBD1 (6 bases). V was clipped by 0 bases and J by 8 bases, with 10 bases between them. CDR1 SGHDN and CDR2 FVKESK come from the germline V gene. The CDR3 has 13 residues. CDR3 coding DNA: TGTGCCAGCAGCCAAGATCAGGGGTCCGGCTACACCTTC. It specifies CASSQDQGSGYTF. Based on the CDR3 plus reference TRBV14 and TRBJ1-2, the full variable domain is EAGVTQFPSHSVIEKGQTVTLRCDPISGHDNLYWYRRVMGKEIKFLLHFVKESKQDESGMPNNRFLAERTGGTYSTLKVQPAELEDSGVYFCASSQDQGSGYTFGSGTRLTVV.

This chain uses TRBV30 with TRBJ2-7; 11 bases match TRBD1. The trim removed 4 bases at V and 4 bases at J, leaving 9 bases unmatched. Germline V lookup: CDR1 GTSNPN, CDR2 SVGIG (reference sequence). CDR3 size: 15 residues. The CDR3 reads CAWTPARDRGYEQYF. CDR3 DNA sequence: TGTGCCTGGACCCCGGCTCGGGACAGGGGGTACGAGCAGTACTTC.

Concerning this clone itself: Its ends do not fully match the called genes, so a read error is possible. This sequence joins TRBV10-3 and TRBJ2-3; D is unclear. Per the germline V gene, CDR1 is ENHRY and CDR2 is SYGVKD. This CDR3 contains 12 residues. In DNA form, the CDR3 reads TGTGCCCTCAGTGACGGGACAGATACGCAGTATTTT. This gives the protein CALSDGTDTQYF.

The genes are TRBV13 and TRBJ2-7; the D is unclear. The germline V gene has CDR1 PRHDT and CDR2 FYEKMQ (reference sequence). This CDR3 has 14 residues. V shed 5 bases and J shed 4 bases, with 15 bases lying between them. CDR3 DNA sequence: TGTGCCAGCAGCGTAGTTGGAGTTTCTTACGAGCAGTACTTC. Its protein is CASSVVGVSYEQYF.

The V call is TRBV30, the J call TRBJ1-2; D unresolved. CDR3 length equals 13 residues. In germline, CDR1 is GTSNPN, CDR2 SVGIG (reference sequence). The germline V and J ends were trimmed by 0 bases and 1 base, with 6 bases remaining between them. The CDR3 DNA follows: TGTGCCTGGAGTGTACAGATTAACTATGGCTACACCTTC. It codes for CAWSVQINYGYTF.

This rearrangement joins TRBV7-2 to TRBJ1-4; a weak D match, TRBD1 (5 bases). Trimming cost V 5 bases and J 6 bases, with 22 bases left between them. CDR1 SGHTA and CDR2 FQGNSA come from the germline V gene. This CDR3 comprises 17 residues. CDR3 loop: CASSPRSGEVGYEKLFF. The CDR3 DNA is TGTGCCAGCAGCCCGCGGTCGGGGGAGGTGGGGTATGAAAAACTGTTTTTT.

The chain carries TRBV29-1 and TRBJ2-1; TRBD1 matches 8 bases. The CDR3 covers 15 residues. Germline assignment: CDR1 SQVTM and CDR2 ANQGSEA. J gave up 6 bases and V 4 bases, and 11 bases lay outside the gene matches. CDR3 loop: CSVVEIRGPFNEQFF. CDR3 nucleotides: TGCAGCGTTGTAGAAATCAGGGGGCCCTTCAATGAGCAGTTCTTC.

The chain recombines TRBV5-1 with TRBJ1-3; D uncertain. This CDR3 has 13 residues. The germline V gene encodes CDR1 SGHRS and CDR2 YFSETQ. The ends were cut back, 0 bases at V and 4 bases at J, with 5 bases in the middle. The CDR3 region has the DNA TGCGCCAGCAGCTTGGCCCAGGGAAACACCATATATTTT. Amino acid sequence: CASSLAQGNTIYF.

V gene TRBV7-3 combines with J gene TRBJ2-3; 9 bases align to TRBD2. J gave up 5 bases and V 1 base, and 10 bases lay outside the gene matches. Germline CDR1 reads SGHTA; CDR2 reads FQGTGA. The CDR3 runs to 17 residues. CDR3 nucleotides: TGTGCCAGCAGCTTAATCGGGGCGGGAGGGCCGTTAGATACGCAGTATTTT. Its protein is CASSLIGAGGPLDTQYF.

CDR3 DNA sequence: TGCGCCAGCAGTCAATTCCGGACTAGCGGAGACTACGAGCAGTACTTC. It is translated as CASSQFRTSGDYEQYF. The V gene is TRBV23-1, the J gene TRBJ2-7, with TRBD2 matching 10 bases. TRBV23-1 is treated as an ORF (open reading frame) with a function not yet certain. The CDR3 is made up of 16 amino acids. With 1 base clipped from V and 3 bases from J, the junction kept 6 bases outside the gene matches.

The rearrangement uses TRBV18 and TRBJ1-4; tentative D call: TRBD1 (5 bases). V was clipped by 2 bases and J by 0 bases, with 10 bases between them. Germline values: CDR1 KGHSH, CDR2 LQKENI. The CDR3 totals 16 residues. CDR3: CASSPSQGATNEKLFF. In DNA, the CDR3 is TGTGCCAGCTCACCAAGTCAGGGTGCAACTAATGAAAAACTGTTTTTT.

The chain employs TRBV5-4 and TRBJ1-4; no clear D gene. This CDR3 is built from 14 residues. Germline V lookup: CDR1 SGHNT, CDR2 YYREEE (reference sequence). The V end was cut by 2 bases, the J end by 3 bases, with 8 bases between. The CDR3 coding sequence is TGTGCCAGCAGCTTTCGGAGGGCTAATGAAAAACTGTTTTTT. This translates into CASSFRRANEKLFF.